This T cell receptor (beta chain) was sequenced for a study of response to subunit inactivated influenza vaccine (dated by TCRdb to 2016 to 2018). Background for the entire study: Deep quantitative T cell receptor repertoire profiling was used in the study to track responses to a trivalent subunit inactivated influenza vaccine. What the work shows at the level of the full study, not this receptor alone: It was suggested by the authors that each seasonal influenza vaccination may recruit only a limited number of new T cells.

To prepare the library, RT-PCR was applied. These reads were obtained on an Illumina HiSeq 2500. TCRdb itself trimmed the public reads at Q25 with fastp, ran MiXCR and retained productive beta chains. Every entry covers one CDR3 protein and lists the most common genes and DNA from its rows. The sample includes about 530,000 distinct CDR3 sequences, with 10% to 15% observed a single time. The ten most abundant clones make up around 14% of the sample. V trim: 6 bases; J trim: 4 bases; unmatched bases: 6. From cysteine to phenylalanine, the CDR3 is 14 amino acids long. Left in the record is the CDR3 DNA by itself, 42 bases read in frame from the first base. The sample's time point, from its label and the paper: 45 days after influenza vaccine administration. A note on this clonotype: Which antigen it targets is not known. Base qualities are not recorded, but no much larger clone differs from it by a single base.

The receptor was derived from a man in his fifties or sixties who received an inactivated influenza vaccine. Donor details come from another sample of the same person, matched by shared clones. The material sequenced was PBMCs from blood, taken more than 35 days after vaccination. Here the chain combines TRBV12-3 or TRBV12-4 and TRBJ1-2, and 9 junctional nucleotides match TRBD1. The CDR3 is CASRGTGGSYGYTF. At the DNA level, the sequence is TGTGCCAGCAGGGGAACAGGGGGCAGCTATGGCTACACCTTC.